The next 10 T cell receptor beta chains were all read from a single sample in a study of blood T cell repertoires in COVID-19. Profiling relied on immunoSEQ multiplex PCR, and the TCRdb table lists in-frame clones only, not all of them. The sample gives under 200,000 clones, less than 90% of which show up once; approximately 6.1% is in the top ten. Sequencing input: peripheral blood. The receptors here all came from a woman aged 40 to 49 with acute or convalescent COVID-19.

V usage is TRBV19 and J usage is TRBJ1-1, with TRBD1 identical over 8 bases. The germline gives CDR1 LNHDA, CDR2 SQIVND (reference sequence). V trimming: 5 bases; J trimming: 7 bases; junction bases outside the gene matches: 6. The CDR3 is made up of 13 amino acids. The CDR3 region is CASSADRAGEAFF. The CDR3 coding sequence is TGTGCCAGTAGTGCGGACAGGGCAGGTGAAGCTTTCTTT.

J is TRBJ2-1 and V is TRBV28; 11 bases are shared with TRBD2. The CDR3 extends over 16 amino acids. Germline CDR1 MDHEN, CDR2 SYDVKM. V lost 5 bases, J lost 8 bases, and 11 bases stayed unmatched. The chain's CDR3 is CASSPRLAGIGYEQFF. The CDR3 DNA sequence: TGTGCCAGCAGTCCTCGACTAGCGGGAATAGGCTATGAGCAGTTCTTC.

The chain has TRBV30 and TRBJ1-4; D possibly corresponds to TRBD1 (6 bases). Per germline, CDR1 GTSNPN and CDR2 SVGIG (reference sequence). V lost 2 bases, J lost 5 bases, and 12 bases lay in between. The CDR3 extends over 14 amino acids. This chain's CDR3 is CAWSTGQLNEKLFF. CDR3 bases: TGTGCCTGGAGTACAGGGCAGCTGAATGAAAAACTGTTTTTT.

V and J are TRBV5-1 and TRBJ2-3, with D perhaps TRBD1 (6 bases). The V gene lost 0 bases and the J gene lost 3 bases, with 14 bases spanning the gap. Germline CDR1 and CDR2: SGHRS and YFSETQ. The CDR3 length is 16 residues. The CDR3 region has the DNA TGCGCCAGCAGCTTGGCTGGGGGCCCGGTTACAGATACGCAGTATTTT. Its translation is CASSLAGGPVTDTQYF.

This rearrangement joins TRBV5-1 to TRBJ2-2, with TRBD2 identical over 8 bases. This CDR3 comprises 17 residues. V trimming: 0 bases; J trimming: 1 base; junction bases outside the gene matches: 5. Germline lookup yields CDR1 SGHRS and CDR2 YFSETQ. The CDR3 region is CASSLAGGGRNTGELFF. CDR3 DNA sequence: TGCGCCAGCAGCTTGGCCGGCGGGGGGCGGAACACCGGGGAGCTGTTTTTT.

J is TRBJ1-1 and V is TRBV5-4; the D gene is possibly TRBD1 (5 bases). The CDR3 is made up of 13 amino acids. Germline CDR1 and CDR2: SGHNT and YYREEE (reference sequence). V was pared by 0 bases and J by 8 bases, with 11 bases between. CDR3 in DNA: TGTGCCAGCAGCTTGGAGCTGGACATAGAAGCTTTCTTT. It codes for CASSLELDIEAFF.

Points on this clone: The sample holds other DNA sequences that translate to the same CDR3. DNA of the CDR3: TGTGCCAGCAGCCCCAGCGCAGATACGCAGTATTTT. This encodes CASSPSADTQYF. V is TRBV7-9 and J is TRBJ2-3, with D unresolved. Germline lookup yields CDR1 SEHNR and CDR2 FQNEAQ (reference sequence). V was shortened by 5 bases and J by 4 bases, with 7 bases between the two germline ends. The CDR3 covers 12 residues.

The chain employs TRBV28 and TRBJ2-7; D is possibly TRBD2 (5 bases). V was cut by 2 bases and J by 2 bases, with 19 bases left in between. This CDR3 contains 17 residues. CDR1 and CDR2 from the germline V gene are MDHEN and SYDVKM. The CDR3 coding sequence is TGTGCCAGCAGTTTAACCTCATACGGGGATTTCGCCTACGAGCAGTACTTC. The encoded protein is CASSLTSYGDFAYEQYF.

A single count supports this clone. This rearrangement joins TRBV3-1 (or the pseudogene TRBV3-2) to TRBJ2-7; a possible D gene is TRBD1 (6 bases). Germline V gene data show CDR1 as LGHDT and CDR2 as YNNKEL (reference sequence). The CDR3 covers 15 residues. V was pared by 3 bases and J by 0 bases, with 12 bases between. The CDR3 region is CASSHLGGSSYEQYF. The CDR3 nucleotides are TGTGCCAGCAGCCACTTAGGGGGAAGCTCCTACGAGCAGTACTTC.

The rearrangement uses TRBV10-3 and TRBJ1-5, with 12 bases fitting TRBD1. V trimming: 0 bases; J trimming: 3 bases; junction bases outside the gene matches: 3. Germline V gene lookup returns CDR1 ENHRY and CDR2 SYGVKD. The CDR3 runs to 17 residues. The CDR3 nucleotides are TGTGCCATCAGTGAGTCGGGACAGGGGGCTAACAATCAGCCCCAGCATTTT. Translating it yields CAISESGQGANNQPQHF.